The source of this TCR beta chain is a study of molecular identifiers for immune sequencing clone quantification. Germline V lookup: CDR1 KGHDR, CDR2 SFDVKD. V shed 3 bases, J shed 0 bases, and the junction held 10 bases outside the gene matches. This CDR3 spans 18 amino acids. Regarding the study as a whole: The study reportedly detected spiked Jurkat TCR RNA from one cell among around 1 million naive cells.

TCRdb processed the PCR reads anew with MiXCR; each CDR3 protein has one entry. Among approximately 630,000 distinct CDR3 sequences listed, about 25% were seen once. Comment on this clonotype: Its antigen is still unknown.

This TCR was recovered from a human donor in good health. Some libraries in this study had Jurkat cell RNA spiked in. The gene calls are TRBV24-1 and TRBJ2-3, with 8 bases identical to TRBD2. The specimen was naive CD8+ T cells from blood, with Jurkat cell RNA spiked in. Subset indicated: FACS-sorted CD8+CD4-CCR7+CD45RA+ naive T cells. Here the CDR3 reads CATSDGSSGQSSTDTQYF. CDR3 DNA sequence: TGTGCCACCAGTGATGGTTCTAGCGGGCAGTCTAGCACAGATACGCAGTATTTT.